This paragraph covers one T cell receptor beta chain sequence. No antigen is known for it. Per germline, CDR1 SGHAT and CDR2 FQNNGV. V lost 5 bases, J lost 2 bases, and 13 bases lay in between. CDR3 size: 16 residues. This record belongs to a study of OX40 agonist ivuxolimab in advanced cancers. Study-level background: Three patients showed partial responses: one hepatocellular carcinoma and two cutaneous melanoma cases.

Findings and limits, study-wide: People who partly responded at 0.1-3.0 mg/kg had some of the least clonal expansion seen.

With autoimmune disease history or systemic immunosuppression, patients were excluded. TCRdb's copy holds only in-frame clones and misses some; the assay was immunoSEQ multiplex PCR. This table has around 73,000 clones, around 89% appearing once. The gene calls are TRBV11-2 and TRBJ1-6; TRBD1 is a possible D gene (6 bases). The sample consisted of CD4+ or CD8+ T cells sorted from blood, taken in a trial of the OX40 agonist ivuxolimab. The clonotype was recovered from an adult with an advanced solid tumor such as melanoma, head and neck, liver or kidney cancer. The CDR3: CASSTHRAAYNSPLHF. CDR3 DNA sequence: TGTGCCAGCAGCACACACAGGGCCGCCTATAATTCACCCCTCCACTTT. The full variable domain, completed using reference TRBV11-2 and TRBJ1-6, is EAGVAQSPRYKIIEKRQSVAFWCNPISGHATLYWYQQILGQGPKLLIQFQNNGVVDDSQLPKDRFSAERLKGVDSTLKIQPAKLEDSAVYLCASSTHRAAYNSPLHFGNGTRLTVT.